The 3 T cell receptor beta chains reported below all come from one sample, sequenced in a study of monozygotic twins with inflammatory bowel disease. For each CDR3 protein, TCRdb gives one entry from its re-call of the 5' RACE reads, without DNA. The sample totals roughly 100,000 distinct CDR3 sequences. The source material was blood. The receptor set was obtained from a human donor with ulcerative colitis or Crohn's disease, or a healthy co-twin of an affected twin (not recorded which).

J is TRBJ2-2 and V is TRBV9; TCRdb's D gene call, TRBD1, goes unchecked for lack of DNA. Germline V CDR1 and CDR2: SGDLS, YYNGEE. The CDR3 has 16 amino acids. The CDR3 spells CASSPPGTVTTGELFF.

The V and J genes are TRBV18 and TRBJ1-3. The CDR3 is 16 residues long. Germline-derived CDR1 and CDR2 are KGHSH and LQKENI. CDR3 loop: CASSPDGFYSGNTIYF.

The genes are TRBV5-6 and TRBJ1-4; the TRBD1 assignment by TCRdb is unverifiable without DNA. Per the germline V gene, CDR1 is SGHDT and CDR2 is YYEEEE. This CDR3 comprises 17 residues. CDR3 amino acids: CASRPGTGPLTNEKLFF.